These 14 T cell receptor beta chains were all obtained from the same sample, sequenced in a study of cytomegalovirus exposure and HLA in healthy donors. The PCR ran on 60 Vbeta and 13 Jbeta primers. The repertoire was sequenced with immunoSEQ multiplex PCR; TCRdb's copy has only in-frame clones and lacks some. Its listing shows some 200,000 clones. The sample comprised PBMCs. These receptors were taken from a girl between 2 and 10 years old in good health and CMV-seropositive.

The chain combines TRBV5-6 with TRBJ2-5, with TRBD2 as a possible D gene (6 bases). The J call may be incorrect, as the DNA end agrees better with TRBJ2-7. The CDR3 covers 18 residues. CDR1 is SGHDT and CDR2 is YYEEEE in the germline V gene. CDR3: CASSLSAGRPGPSYEQYF. CDR3 nucleotide sequence: TGTGCCAGCAGCTTGTCGGCGGGGCGACCGGGACCATCCTACGAGCAGTACTTC.

The J gene is TRBJ2-7, the V gene TRBV5-1, with D maybe TRBD1 (5 bases). Trimming removed 4 bases at V and 3 bases at J, with 11 bases between. CDR3 length equals 13 residues. CDR1 and CDR2 (germline): SGHRS, YFSETQ. In nucleotides, the CDR3 is TGCGCCAGCAGCAGGGGAAAAGACTACGAGCAGTACTTC. It is translated as CASSRGKDYEQYF.

This chain connects TRBV6-5 to TRBJ2-7; 7 nucleotides match TRBD1. This CDR3 contains 15 residues. Germline V gives CDR1 MNHEY, CDR2 SVGAGI. V shed 6 bases and J 6 bases; nucleotides not matched to a gene: 14. The CDR3 DNA reads TGTGCCAGCAGAACGGGTGGGACAGCCGGTGCCGAGCAGTACTTC. Amino acid sequence: CASRTGGTAGAEQYF.

The rearrangement links TRBV6-5 to TRBJ1-1; D might be TRBD1 (5 bases). The germline gives CDR1 MNHEY, CDR2 SVGAGI. Trimming took 6 bases from V and 5 from J, leaving 13 bases between them. This CDR3 contains 13 residues. The CDR3 DNA sequence: TGTGCCAGCAGCGGGGGACCAAGAACTGAAGCTTTCTTT. Residues: CASSGGPRTEAFF.

The chain employs TRBV30 and TRBJ2-5; 11 bases align to TRBD1. This CDR3 spans 17 amino acids. Germline CDR1 is GTSNPN and CDR2 is SVGIG (reference sequence). With V trimmed by 2 bases and J by 3 bases, 11 bases remained unmatched. CDR3 sequence: CAWSKPWTGGAEETQYF. CDR3 DNA: TGTGCCTGGAGTAAACCCTGGACAGGGGGCGCGGAAGAGACCCAGTACTTC. The variable domain in full, with the rest retrieved from reference TRBV30 and TRBJ2-5, is SQTIHQWPATLVQPVGSPLSLECTVEGTSNPNLYWYRQAAGRGLQLLFYSVGIGQISSEVPQNLSASRPQDRQFILSSKKLLLSDSGFYLCAWSKPWTGGAEETQYFGPGTRLLVL.

This chain connects TRBV14 to TRBJ1-5; possible D gene TRBD1, 5 bases. Trimming took off 2 bases at V and 2 bases at J, with 22 bases between the two ends. The CDR3 sequence is 19 residues long. Looked up from germline, CDR1 is SGHDN and CDR2 is FVKESK. The CDR3 sequence: CASSQLFRGVALRNQPQHF. CDR3 sequence (DNA): TGTGCCAGCAGCCAATTGTTTAGGGGTGTCGCATTGCGCAATCAGCCCCAGCATTTT.

The J gene is TRBJ2-1, the V gene TRBV20-1, with D maybe TRBD1 (5 bases). CDR3 length equals 10 residues. Germline CDR1 is DFQATT and CDR2 is SNEGSKA (reference sequence). Between the trimmed V and J ends, which lost 4 bases and 10 bases, there was a span of 8 bases. The CDR3 DNA is TGCAGTGCTAAGACAGACGAGCAGTTCTTC. Its translation: CSAKTDEQFF.

The chain has TRBV5-1 and TRBJ1-3; D gene ambiguous. V lost 0 bases to trimming and J lost 0 bases, with 10 bases between them. Germline V lookup: CDR1 SGHRS, CDR2 YFSETQ. The CDR3 covers 16 residues. The CDR3 coding sequence is TGCGCCAGCAGCTTGGTTGGCGGATTCTCTGGAAACACCATATATTTT. This encodes CASSLVGGFSGNTIYF.

The chain has TRBV6-1 and TRBJ2-2; 7 positions match TRBD2. CDR1 and CDR2 from the germline V gene are MNHNS and SASEGT. This CDR3 has 13 residues. J was trimmed by 2 bases and V by 11 bases; bases with no gene match: 5. The CDR3 bases are TGTGCCTGTTGGGGACTAAACACCGGGGAGCTGTTTTTT. It codes for CACWGLNTGELFF.

This chain uses TRBV5-4 with TRBJ1-1; D might be TRBD1 (5 bases). V dropped 7 bases and J dropped 0 bases, with 10 bases sitting between them. CDR1 and CDR2 from the germline V gene are SGHNT and YYREEE (reference sequence). The CDR3 contains 13 residues. CDR3 sequence reads: CASRRQMNTEAFF. The CDR3 region has the DNA TGTGCCAGCCGGAGACAGATGAACACTGAAGCTTTCTTT.

The rearrangement joins TRBV7-9 to TRBJ2-3, with TRBD2 identical over 7 bases. This CDR3 has 16 amino acids. Germline V CDR1 and CDR2: SEHNR, FQNEAQ (reference sequence). V shed 1 base and J 4 bases; nucleotides not matched to a gene: 8. The CDR3 DNA follows: TGTGCCAGCAGCTTAGATGGGCGGGAGACAGCAGATACGCAGTATTTT. Protein sequence: CASSLDGRETADTQYF.

About this clone itself: An end of the junction does not agree with germline; a read error may underlie this. The chain uses TRBV7-6 and TRBJ2-7; 9 nucleotides line up with TRBD1. This CDR3 comprises 12 residues. The germline CDR1 and CDR2 sequences are SGHVS and FNYEAQ. CDR3 bases: TGTGCCAGCAGCTTAGCACCGGGACAGGGTGTCTTC. As protein: CASSLAPGQGVF.

The chain recombines TRBV5-1 with TRBJ1-4; 7 nucleotides match TRBD1. V trimming: 1 base; J trimming: 5 bases; junction bases outside the gene matches: 5. Per the germline V gene, CDR1 is SGHRS and CDR2 is YFSETQ. This CDR3 is 15 amino acids long. The CDR3 bases are TGCGCCAGCAGCTTGATGACAGGGCGAAATGAAAAACTGTTTTTT. Translating it yields CASSLMTGRNEKLFF.

The chain carries TRBV6-1 and TRBJ1-3; 9 bases align to TRBD1. The CDR3 consists of 13 residues. Germline CDR1 is MNHNS and CDR2 is SASEGT. Trimming took 6 bases from V and 4 from J; bases not matched to a gene: 1. The CDR3, as DNA: TGTGCCAGCAGGGACAGGGGAGGAAACACCATATATTTT. It specifies CASRDRGGNTIYF.